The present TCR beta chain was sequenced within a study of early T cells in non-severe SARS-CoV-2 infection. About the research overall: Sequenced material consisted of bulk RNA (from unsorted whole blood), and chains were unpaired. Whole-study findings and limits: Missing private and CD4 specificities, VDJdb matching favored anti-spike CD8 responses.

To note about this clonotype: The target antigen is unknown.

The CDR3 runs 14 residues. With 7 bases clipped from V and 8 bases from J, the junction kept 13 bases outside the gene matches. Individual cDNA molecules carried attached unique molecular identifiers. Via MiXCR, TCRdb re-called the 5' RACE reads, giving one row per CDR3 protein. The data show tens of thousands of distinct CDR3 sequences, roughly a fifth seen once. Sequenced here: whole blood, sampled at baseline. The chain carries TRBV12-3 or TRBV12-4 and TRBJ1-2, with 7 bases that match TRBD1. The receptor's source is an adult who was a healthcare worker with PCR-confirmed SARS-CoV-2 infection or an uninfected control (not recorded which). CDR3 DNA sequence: TGTGCCAGCATCCTCCGAGGGGGCGGAGAAGGCTACACCTTC. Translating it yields CASILRGGGEGYTF.